A single sample gave rise to the 21 T cell receptor beta chains below, sequenced in a study of T cell changes during pregnancy in multiple sclerosis. Sequencing was performed with immunoSEQ multiplex PCR; in TCRdb, only in-frame clones are kept and a portion is missing. The table has approximately 100,000 clones, approximately 94% seen once; the top ten hold about 1%. The material sequenced was peripheral blood, taken before pregnancy. The receptors stem from a female donor with multiple sclerosis, enrolled in a pregnancy study.

Concerning this clone: Other DNA sequences in this specimen translate into the identical CDR3. The chain employs TRBV5-1 and TRBJ1-5; D is uncertain. Trimming removed 0 bases at V and 4 bases at J, with 5 bases between. The germline gives CDR1 SGHRS, CDR2 YFSETQ. The CDR3 spans 13 residues. This chain's CDR3 is CASSLAGNQPQHF. The DNA for the CDR3 is TGCGCCAGCAGCTTGGCAGGAAATCAGCCCCAGCATTTT.

The chain joins TRBV2 to TRBJ2-5; the D is unclear. Trimming removed 7 bases from V and 0 bases from J, with 9 bases in between. Germline values: CDR1 SNHLY, CDR2 FYNNEI. This CDR3 has 13 residues. CDR3 amino acids: CASMIADQETQYF. DNA of the CDR3: TGTGCCAGCATGATAGCCGACCAAGAGACCCAGTACTTC. The full variable domain, rest sourced from reference TRBV2 and TRBJ2-5, is EPEVTQTPSHQVTQMGQEVILRCVPISNHLYFYWYRQILGQKVEFLVSFYNNEISEKSEIFDDQFSVERPDGSNFTLKIRSTKLEDSAMYFCASMIADQETQYFGPGTRLLVL.

V and J are TRBV5-1 and TRBJ1-1, with 8 positions matching TRBD1. CDR3 length: 17 amino acids. With 2 bases clipped from V and 2 bases from J, the junction kept 11 bases outside the gene matches. The germline CDR1 and CDR2 sequences are SGHRS and YFSETQ. CDR3 coding DNA: TGCGCCAGCAGCTTACCATTTCAGGGGGCAGGAAACACTGAAGCTTTCTTT. Translation gives CASSLPFQGAGNTEAFF.

This chain connects TRBV5-1 to TRBJ2-7; 10 bases match TRBD1. Germline lookup yields CDR1 SGHRS and CDR2 YFSETQ. The V gene end was trimmed by 10 bases and the J gene end by 5 bases; junction bases not matched to a gene: 6. The length of the CDR3 is 12 residues. DNA of the CDR3: TGCGCCTGCCGGGACAGGGGTGACGAGCAGTACTTC. As protein: CACRDRGDEQYF.

The J gene is TRBJ1-2, the V gene TRBV27; 7 nucleotides agree with TRBD1. In germline, CDR1 is MNHEY, CDR2 SMNVEV (reference sequence). V gave up 4 bases and J gave up 8 bases; unmatched junction bases: 10. The CDR3 is 14 amino acids. The CDR3, as DNA: TGTGCCAGCAGTTACCGTCAGGGGGTAATCGGCTACACCTTC. Protein: CASSYRQGVIGYTF.

The chain joins TRBV5-8 to TRBJ1-5; D may be TRBD1 (5 bases). V shed 4 bases and J shed 1 base, with 12 bases lying between them. Germline CDR1 reads SGHTS; CDR2 reads YDEGEE. This CDR3 comprises 15 residues. The CDR3, as DNA: TGTGCCAGCAGCCATGGAGGGACCAGCAATCAGCCCCAGCATTTT. Its protein is CASSHGGTSNQPQHF.

This clone was seen a single time. V usage is TRBV27 and J usage is TRBJ2-1; D might be TRBD2 (6 bases). Trimming stripped 3 bases from V and 8 bases from J, with 17 bases between. Per germline, CDR1 MNHEY and CDR2 SMNVEV (reference sequence). The CDR3 contains 15 residues. This chain's CDR3 is CASSLVSGRFDEQFF. The CDR3 bases are TGTGCCAGCAGTTTGGTTTCAGGGAGGTTCGATGAGCAGTTCTTC.

This sequence joins TRBV5-1 and TRBJ2-5; possibly TRBD1 for D (6 bases). Trimming pared 2 bases from V and 4 bases from J, leaving 9 bases between. Per germline, CDR1 SGHRS and CDR2 YFSETQ. The CDR3 consists of 13 residues. CDR3 bases: TGCGCCAGCAGCTTTAAACAGGGAGAGACCCAGTACTTC. Its translation: CASSFKQGETQYF.

The genes are TRBV19 and TRBJ2-7; the D gene is possibly TRBD1 (5 bases). CDR1 and CDR2 from the germline V gene are LNHDA and SQIVND (reference sequence). Deletions cut 5 bases from V and 8 bases from J, with 16 bases between. This CDR3 contains 13 residues. The CDR3 here is CASSSRDRSKQYF. CDR3 nucleotides: TGTGCCAGTAGTTCAAGAGACAGAAGCAAGCAGTACTTC.

The genes are TRBV11-2 and TRBJ2-3; 12 nucleotides match TRBD2. Per the germline V gene, CDR1 is SGHAT and CDR2 is FQNNGV. V lost 8 bases and J lost 2; bases outside the gene matches: 11. The length of the CDR3 is 17 residues. CDR3 amino acids: CASRTSGRKRYTDTQYF. As DNA, the CDR3 is TGTGCCAGCCGCACTAGCGGGAGGAAACGCTACACAGATACGCAGTATTTT.

The chain recombines TRBV7-2 with TRBJ2-1; 7 bases fit TRBD2. V gave up 5 bases and J gave up 4 bases; unmatched junction bases: 11. Germline V lookup: CDR1 SGHTA, CDR2 FQGNSA. The CDR3 spans 16 residues. The CDR3 DNA is TGTGCCAGCAGCCAGGCGCGGACTAGACTGTACAATGAGCAGTTCTTC. As protein: CASSQARTRLYNEQFF.

The chain recombines TRBV9 with TRBJ2-7; 10 bases align to TRBD1. In germline, CDR1 is SGDLS, CDR2 YYNGEE. This CDR3 is 15 amino acids long. Trimming removed 4 bases from V and 5 bases from J; junction bases left unmatched: 9. The CDR3 here is CASSPRTGGIHEQYF. DNA for the CDR3: TGTGCCAGCAGCCCCAGGACAGGGGGGATCCACGAGCAGTACTTC.

This clone was observed once. The rearrangement joins TRBV4-3 to TRBJ2-1; 8 bases line up with TRBD1. Germline-derived CDR1 and CDR2 are LGHNA and YSLEER. J gave up 4 bases and V 4 bases, and 12 bases lay outside the gene matches. CDR3 size: 17 residues. CDR3 nucleotide sequence: TGCGCCAGCAGCCGGGAGACGGGACAGGAGTCATACAATGAGCAGTTCTTC. Translated, it gives CASSRETGQESYNEQFF.

This clone was found once. The rearrangement joins TRBV6-1 to TRBJ1-2, with TRBD1 as a possible D gene (6 bases). The CDR3 has 13 amino acids. Germline CDR1 and CDR2: MNHNS and SASEGT. V was shortened by 4 bases and J by 3 bases, with 9 bases between the two germline ends. The CDR3 bases are TGTGCCAGCAGTGGGGCAGGGGACTATGGCTACACCTTC. Its protein is CASSGAGDYGYTF.

The chain carries TRBV7-3 and TRBJ2-7; 8 bases map to TRBD1. The CDR3 is made up of 16 amino acids. CDR1 SGHTA and CDR2 FQGTGA come from the germline V gene. Unmatched junction bases numbered 14, after V lost 5 bases and J lost 5 bases. The CDR3 region has the DNA TGTGCCAGCAGCGCCCAGGGGGCCCTCGCCCCCCACGAGCAGTACTTC. Amino acids: CASSAQGALAPHEQYF.

The V and J genes are TRBV5-1 and TRBJ2-1; D gene ambiguous. Germline assignment: CDR1 SGHRS and CDR2 YFSETQ. The CDR3 spans 14 residues. Trimming stripped 3 bases from V and 4 bases from J, with 11 bases between. The CDR3 nucleotides are TGCGCCAGCAGCTCCTCCCTCGTTTACAATGAGCAGTTCTTC. It encodes CASSSSLVYNEQFF. The full variable domain, its missing parts supplied by reference TRBV5-1 and TRBJ2-1, is KAGVTQTPRYLIKTRGQQVTLSCSPISGHRSVSWYQQTPGQGLQFLFEYFSETQRNKGNFPGRFSGRQFSNSRSEMNVSTLELGDSALYLCASSSSLVYNEQFFGPGTRLTVL.

The chain has TRBV7-9 and TRBJ1-2; perhaps TRBD1 as D (5 bases). Trimming took off 1 base at V and 3 bases at J, with 12 bases between the two ends. Germline loops: CDR1 SEHNR, CDR2 FQNEAQ (reference sequence). The length of the CDR3 is 15 residues. The CDR3 sequence: CASSLVRDWDYGYTF. CDR3 nucleotides: TGTGCCAGCAGCTTAGTAAGGGACTGGGACTATGGCTACACCTTC. The complete variable domain, with remaining parts taken from reference TRBV7-9 and TRBJ1-2, reads DTGVSQNPRHKITKRGQNVTFRCDPISEHNRLYWYRQTLGQGPEFLTYFQNEAQLEKSRLLSDRFSAERPKGSFSTLEIQRTEQGDSAMYLCASSLVRDWDYGYTFGSGTRLTVV.

The rearrangement links TRBV7-6 to TRBJ1-2, with 9 bases aligning to TRBD1. This CDR3 is 15 amino acids long. V lost 5 bases, J lost 6 bases, and 10 bases stayed unmatched. The germline gives CDR1 SGHVS, CDR2 FNYEAQ. The CDR3 region has the DNA TGTGCCAGCAGCGCAGCGGGACAGGGTATCGATGGCTACACCTTC. It codes for CASSAAGQGIDGYTF. The variable domain in full, completed from reference TRBV7-6 and TRBJ1-2, reads GAGVSQSPRYKVTKRGQDVALRCDPISGHVSLYWYRQALGQGPEFLTYFNYEAQQDKSGLPNDRFSAERPEGSISTLTIQRTEQRDSAMYRCASSAAGQGIDGYTFGSGTRLTVV.

This chain connects TRBV5-6 to TRBJ2-7; 7 positions agree with TRBD1. V dropped 4 bases and J dropped 7; count of bases not matched to a gene: 14. CDR3 length: 15 residues. From germline, CDR1 is SGHDT and CDR2 YYEEEE. CDR3 DNA sequence: TGTGCCAGCAGCACCGGGACAGCTTTATTGCGGGAGCAGTACTTC. Its translation: CASSTGTALLREQYF.

The rearrangement joins TRBV5-1 to TRBJ1-2, with TRBD1 matching 7 bases. J lost 8 bases, V lost 4 bases, and 17 bases had no gene match. The CDR3 totals 16 residues. Germline V gene sequence: CDR1 SGHRS, CDR2 YFSETQ. The CDR3 DNA follows: TGCGCCAGCAGCCCCCGGGCCGGGACAGCATTGGGAGGCTACACCTTC. This sequence encodes CASSPRAGTALGGYTF.

V gene TRBV5-4 combines with J gene TRBJ2-3; TRBD2 matches at 8 bases. CDR1 is SGHNT, CDR2 YYREEE, per germline (reference sequence). J lost 0 bases, V lost 3 bases, and 0 bases had no gene match. This CDR3 spans 14 amino acids. This CDR3 reads CASSWTSSTDTQYF. The CDR3 DNA sequence: TGTGCCAGCAGCTGGACTAGCAGCACAGATACGCAGTATTTT.